The 8 T cell receptor beta chains below come from one sample, sequenced in a study of T cells in Graves' hyperthyroidism and ophthalmopathy (dated by TCRdb to between 2017 and 2020). The library relied on multiplex PCR. The sample was run on an Illumina HiSeq 2000. The TCR beta CDR3 regions were amplified from the RNA transcripts. A first-round RT-PCR of the TCR CDR3 used the HTBI primer set with the Qiagen OneStep RT-PCR kit. The public reads were quality trimmed at Q25 with fastp and then assembled into clones with MiXCR by TCRdb, keeping productive beta chains. Rows are unified per CDR3 protein, each entry keeping the most common DNA and genes. This sample is represented by some 510,000 distinct CDR3 sequences; around 21% of them were singletons. The ten largest make up approximately 25% of the sample. The material sequenced was blood. Receptors originate from a young man with Graves' hyperthyroidism.

There are many counts of this clonotype. The rearrangement uses TRBV20-1 and TRBJ1-2; 7 bases agree with TRBD1. With 2 bases clipped from V and 6 bases from J, the junction kept 6 bases outside the gene matches. The germline V gene has CDR1 DFQATT and CDR2 SNEGSKA (reference sequence). The CDR3 spans 13 residues. The CDR3 sequence is CSARLRQGHGYTF. The CDR3 nucleotides read TGCAGTGCTAGACTAAGACAGGGCCATGGCTACACCTTC.

In its sample, this clonotype was seen many times. This chain connects TRBV7-8 to TRBJ1-5; TRBD1 aligns across 11 bases. Losses at the gene ends were 1 base for V and 3 bases for J; bases not matched to a gene: 2. CDR3 length: 16 amino acids. The germline V gene encodes CDR1 SGHVS and CDR2 FQNEAQ. CDR3 DNA sequence: TGTGCCAGCAGCTTAGGGACAGGGGGCGACAATCAGCCCCAGCATTTT. Amino acid sequence: CASSLGTGGDNQPQHF. Complete variable domain (other parts from reference TRBV7-8 and TRBJ1-5): GAGVSQSPRYKVAKRGQDVALRCDPISGHVSLFWYQQALGQGPEFLTYFQNEAQLDKSGLPSDRFFAERPEGSVSTLKIQRTQQEDSAVYLCASSLGTGGDNQPQHFGDGTRLSIL.

J is TRBJ2-2 and V is TRBV29-1; TRBD1 aligns across 7 bases. CDR1 is SQVTM and CDR2 is ANQGSEA in the germline V gene. This CDR3 comprises 13 residues. V was pared by 4 bases and J by 5 bases, with 4 bases of the junction left unmatched. The CDR3 loop is CSVVKGATGELFF. The CDR3 DNA follows: TGCAGCGTTGTGAAGGGGGCTACCGGGGAGCTGTTTTTT.

This clonotype was found many times. This sequence joins TRBV28 and TRBJ1-1, with 10 bases identical to TRBD1. The CDR3 length is 15 residues. The germline V gene has CDR1 MDHEN and CDR2 SYDVKM. J was trimmed by 5 bases and V by 6 bases; bases with no gene match: 9. The CDR3 nucleotides read TGTGCCAGCAGGTTAATTCCGGGACAGGGGACTGAAGCTTTCTTT. Amino acid sequence: CASRLIPGQGTEAFF.

J is TRBJ2-2 and V is TRBV5-4; D unclear. The CDR3 totals 17 residues. The germline V gene has CDR1 SGHNT and CDR2 YYREEE (reference sequence). The V end lost 0 bases, the J end lost 2 bases, and 14 bases lay between the germline ends. The CDR3 nucleotides read TGTGCCAGCAGCTTGGTAGCAAGTGCCCTCAACACCGGGGAGCTGTTTTTT. It yields the protein CASSLVASALNTGELFF.

This clonotype was seen many times. The genes are TRBV28 and TRBJ1-5; unclear D gene. The germline gives CDR1 MDHEN, CDR2 SYDVKM. The V end was cut by 7 bases, the J end by 6 bases, with 16 bases between. The CDR3 runs to 14 residues. The CDR3 protein is CASIGPPTGQPQHF. Written as DNA, the CDR3 is TGTGCCAGCATAGGGCCCCCCACGGGTCAGCCCCAGCATTTT. The entire variable domain, with the rest obtained from reference TRBV28 and TRBJ1-5, is as follows: DVKVTQSSRYLVKRTGEKVFLECVQDMDHENMFWYRQDPGLGLRLIYFSYDVKMKEKGDIPEGYSVSREKKERFSLILESASTNQTSMYLCASIGPPTGQPQHFGDGTRLSIL.

At least ten counts were recorded for this clonotype. This chain connects TRBV11-2 to TRBJ1-2; no firm D call. This CDR3 spans 13 amino acids. V was clipped by 6 bases and J by 8 bases, with 16 bases between them. Germline loops: CDR1 SGHAT, CDR2 FQNNGV. The CDR3 reads CASSLGGSSGYTF. CDR3 DNA sequence: TGTGCCAGCAGTCTTGGCGGGAGTTCGGGCTACACCTTC.

CDR3 sequence reads: CSARFPERGTNTEAFF. The DNA of the CDR3 is TGCAGTGCTAGATTTCCAGAACGAGGGACGAACACTGAAGCTTTCTTT. The chain has TRBV20-1 and TRBJ1-1; D is perhaps TRBD1 (5 bases). CDR1 DFQATT and CDR2 SNEGSKA come from the germline V gene (reference sequence). Between the trimmed V and J ends, which lost 2 bases and 1 base, there was a span of 17 bases. This CDR3 region has 16 residues.